These 18 T cell receptor beta chains were all obtained from the same sample, sequenced in a study of cytomegalovirus exposure and HLA in healthy donors. With 60 Vbeta and 13 Jbeta primers, the PCR was carried out. Profiling relied on immunoSEQ multiplex PCR, and the TCRdb table lists in-frame clones only, not all of them. Its clone listing holds approximately 110,000 clones. Sequencing was carried out using PBMCs. The receptors were sampled from a man between 45 and 60 years old in good health and CMV-seronegative.

This chain uses TRBV5-1 with TRBJ2-2; D may be TRBD1 (5 bases). The CDR3 is 16 residues long. CDR1 and CDR2 from the germline V gene are SGHRS and YFSETQ. Trimming removed 0 bases at V and 2 bases at J, with 11 bases between. The CDR3 DNA is TGCGCCAGCAGCTTGGGTACAGGAAGAAACACCGGGGAGCTGTTTTTT. Protein product: CASSLGTGRNTGELFF.

This chain uses TRBV11-2 with TRBJ1-1; 9 nucleotides match TRBD1. V dropped 5 bases and J dropped 9; count of bases not matched to a gene: 7. The CDR3 has 13 residues. CDR1 and CDR2 (germline): SGHAT, FQNNGV. The CDR3 bases are TGTGCCAGCAGCAAACAAACAGGGGGCAAAGCTTTCTTT. It is translated as CASSKQTGGKAFF.

CDR3 in amino acids: CASSENRGPGQPQHF. Here the CDR3 DNA reads TGTGCCAGCAGTGAGAACAGGGGGCCGGGGCAGCCCCAGCATTTT. This rearrangement joins TRBV6-1 to TRBJ1-5; TRBD1 aligns across 9 bases. This CDR3 spans 15 amino acids. The V gene end was trimmed by 3 bases and the J gene end by 7 bases; junction bases not matched to a gene: 7. Germline-derived CDR1 and CDR2 are MNHNS and SASEGT.

This chain uses TRBV15 with TRBJ2-1, with a tentative D call TRBD1 (6 bases). The CDR3 has 16 residues. Germline assignment: CDR1 LNHNV and CDR2 YYDKDF (reference sequence). V was trimmed by 3 bases and J by 0 bases, leaving 12 bases between them. The CDR3 region is CATSRTTGSSYNEQFF. CDR3 sequence (DNA): TGTGCCACCAGCAGGACGACAGGCAGCTCCTACAATGAGCAGTTCTTC.

The chain carries TRBV5-6 and TRBJ1-2, with 9 bases that match TRBD1. The CDR3 contains 14 residues. Germline V CDR1 and CDR2: SGHDT, YYEEEE. V dropped 7 bases and J dropped 4; count of bases not matched to a gene: 8. This CDR3 is CASEQTGGSYGYTF. The CDR3 nucleotides are TGTGCCAGCGAACAAACAGGGGGCAGCTATGGCTACACCTTC. Full variable domain (outside the CDR3, taken from reference TRBV5-6 and TRBJ1-2): DAGVTQSPTHLIKTRGQQVTLRCSPKSGHDTVSWYQQALGQGPQFIFQYYEEEERQRGNFPDRFSGHQFPNYSSELNVNALLLGDSALYLCASEQTGGSYGYTFGSGTRLTVV.

V usage is TRBV5-1 and J usage is TRBJ1-1; D is unclear. CDR3 length: 14 residues. The V end lost 1 base, the J end lost 6 bases, and 13 bases lay between the germline ends. Germline lookup yields CDR1 SGHRS and CDR2 YFSETQ. Written as DNA, the CDR3 is TGCGCCAGCAGCTTGTTTCAGGTTAACGCTGAAGCTTTCTTT. Translating it yields CASSLFQVNAEAFF.

This chain joins TRBV19 and TRBJ1-4, with 11 bases matching TRBD1. Per germline, CDR1 LNHDA and CDR2 SQIVND (reference sequence). The CDR3 consists of 14 residues. Trimming at V came to 1 base and at J to 8 bases, leaving 0 bases not matched to a gene. The CDR3 region has the DNA TGTGCCAGTAGTATAGGGACAGGGGGCGAAAAACTGTTTTTT. It codes for CASSIGTGGEKLFF.

The chain has TRBV5-1 and TRBJ1-1; D is possibly TRBD1 (6 bases). V was trimmed by 1 base and J by 10 bases, leaving 14 bases between them. The CDR3 has 13 residues. The germline V gene has CDR1 SGHRS and CDR2 YFSETQ. The CDR3 is CASSLTGGLLAFF. DNA for the CDR3: TGCGCCAGCAGCTTGACCGGGGGGCTACTAGCTTTCTTT.

The chain recombines TRBV7-3 with TRBJ2-7, with TRBD1 matching over 7 bases. Germline trimming cut 5 bases from V and 0 bases from J; bases unmatched to any gene: 4. Per the germline V gene, CDR1 is SGHTA and CDR2 is FQGTGA. The CDR3 sequence is 14 residues long. Written as DNA, the CDR3 is TGTGCCAGCAGCCCGGACAGGAGCTCCTACGAGCAGTACTTC. The encoded protein is CASSPDRSSYEQYF.

The genes are TRBV7-6 and TRBJ1-1, with TRBD1 matching over 8 bases. The CDR3 spans 15 residues. Germline assignment: CDR1 SGHVS and CDR2 FNYEAQ. With 1 base clipped from V and 7 bases from J, the junction kept 8 bases outside the gene matches. Here the CDR3 reads CASSLEQGGSYEAFF. DNA of the CDR3: TGTGCCAGCAGCTTAGAACAGGGGGGATCATATGAAGCTTTCTTT.

V gene TRBV2 combines with J gene TRBJ2-3; tentative D call: TRBD1 (6 bases). V was trimmed by 4 bases and J by 4 bases, leaving 12 bases between them. Germline V CDR1 and CDR2: SNHLY, FYNNEI. The CDR3 has 14 amino acids. This chain's CDR3 is CASSALQGPDTQYF. The DNA for the CDR3 is TGTGCCAGCAGTGCTTTACAGGGCCCAGATACGCAGTATTTT.

This chain joins TRBV18 and TRBJ1-5; D is undetermined. The germline CDR1 and CDR2 sequences are KGHSH and LQKENI. CDR3 size: 15 residues. V was shortened by 4 bases and J by 3 bases, with 13 bases between the two germline ends. This CDR3 reads CASSLLGVDNQPQHF. The CDR3 DNA follows: TGTGCCAGCTCACTCCTCGGGGTCGACAATCAGCCCCAGCATTTT.

This chain uses TRBV9 with TRBJ1-5; maybe TRBD1 (6 bases). Germline V gene data show CDR1 as SGDLS and CDR2 as YYNGEE. Trimming removed 4 bases at V and 5 bases at J, with 16 bases between. The length of the CDR3 is 15 residues. The chain's CDR3 is CASSLQGFEDQPQHF. The DNA of the CDR3 is TGTGCCAGCAGCCTCCAGGGGTTTGAGGATCAGCCCCAGCATTTT.

The chain combines TRBV5-1 with TRBJ2-1; TRBD2 agrees at 10 bases. Germline assignment: CDR1 SGHRS and CDR2 YFSETQ. The V gene end was trimmed by 4 bases and the J gene end by 3 bases; junction bases not matched to a gene: 10. This CDR3 is 17 amino acids long. The chain's CDR3 is CASSIGASGSGYNEQFF. Here the CDR3 DNA reads TGCGCCAGCAGCATTGGCGCTAGCGGGAGTGGCTACAATGAGCAGTTCTTC.

The chain uses TRBV4-1 and TRBJ2-1; 12 positions match TRBD2. V shed 7 bases, J shed 2 bases, and the junction held 9 bases outside the gene matches. The CDR3 spans 17 residues. Germline CDR1 and CDR2: MGHRA and YSYEKL. The CDR3 reads CASTRLAGVKAYNEQFF. The DNA of the CDR3 is TGCGCCAGCACCCGACTAGCGGGAGTTAAGGCCTACAATGAGCAGTTCTTC.

The chain couples TRBV6-5 to TRBJ1-4; 7 bases are shared with TRBD1. With V trimmed by 5 bases and J by 5 bases, 5 bases remained unmatched. This CDR3 spans 14 amino acids. The germline V gene has CDR1 MNHEY and CDR2 SVGAGI. The CDR3 DNA is TGTGCCAGCAGTATGGACAGGAGGAATGAAAAACTGTTTTTT. It is translated as CASSMDRRNEKLFF.

The CDR3 nucleotides are TGTGCCAGCAGCTTAGATCCAGGTTCCTACGAGCAGTACTTC. It codes for CASSLDPGSYEQYF. This sequence joins TRBV5-4 and TRBJ2-7; no reliable D call. The V gene lost 2 bases and the J gene lost 1 base, with 10 bases spanning the gap. Germline V gives CDR1 SGHNT, CDR2 YYREEE (reference sequence). The CDR3 is 14 residues long.

The V gene is TRBV5-4, the J gene TRBJ2-5, with D tentatively TRBD2 (6 bases). V was pared by 0 bases and J by 4 bases, with 7 bases between. CDR3 length equals 13 residues. CDR1 and CDR2 (germline): SGHNT, YYREEE (reference sequence). CDR3 coding DNA: TGTGCCAGCAGCTTGGCGACTAGAGAGACCCAGTACTTC. This translates into CASSLATRETQYF.